This TCR beta chain was found in a study of blood T cell repertoires in COVID-19 (dated by TCRdb to between 2020 and 2021). Some background on the complete study: Samples from collaborators originated in the United States, Italy and Spain and spanned both the acute and convalescent phases of COVID-19. Samples came from the ongoing ImmuneRACE study (first 160 participants) plus 1,254 subjects from 6 global collaborators. Subjects who had been exposed to COVID-19, were actively infected with it, or had recovered from it provided the deeply sampled blood TCRbeta repertoires that made up the dataset. The material from the prospective study consisted of cDNA or gDNA derived from T cells, B-cell-depleted T cells, or PBMCs. The repertoires were released in a freely available public database intended as a resource for research on the immune response to SARS-CoV-2. Where available, HLA class I and class II types were obtained from metadata supplied by the sample provider rather than from assay-based typing. Nearly every sample came with metadata listing a de-identified subject ID, COVID-19 status, age in years and sex. Findings and caveats that apply to the study as a whole: Clinical and demographic metadata were provided uncurated, with the amount varying by source and participant.

To note about this clone: The antigen it binds to is not known. Base qualities are not at hand, and no much larger clone is one base apart.

TCRbeta CDR3 regions were amplified from genomic DNA using the immunoSEQ Assay, a bias-controlled multiplex PCR. As for how the authors treated the data: The number of nucleated cells in each sample was estimated from the amplification of reference gene primers within the assay. Sequence reads were collapsed and filtered to measure the absolute abundance of every unique TCRbeta CDR3 rearrangement. For each sample, productive Simpson clonality was calculated as the square root of Simpson's diversity index across productive rearrangements. Not all clones reach the TCRdb copy of this immuneACCESS table, which keeps in-frame sequences only. Checked studies attribute under half of the gap to unresolved V genes and leave the rest unexplained. V, J and clone size derive from that table, while D and trimming were established from the DNA sequence. A total of some 430,000 clones appear in this sample, roughly 87% of them only once. About 0.6% of the sample goes to the ten largest clones.

In the prospective study, participants were about 18 to 95 years old, resided in 20 to 30 geographic areas of the United States, and were enrolled through a virtual design. To assign participants to cohorts, the prospective study relied on clinical history that participants themselves reported in a screening survey and a study questionnaire. For ImmuneRACE Cohort 3, a participant was defined as recovered based on two consecutive negative NP/OP PCR tests, clearance by a healthcare professional, or resolution of symptoms. Each participant in the prospective study had whole blood, serum and a nasopharyngeal or oropharyngeal swab collected by mobile phlebotomists. Additional blood draws and questionnaires over an approximately two-month period could optionally be provided by prospective study participants. Before DNA extraction, prospective study blood samples were shipped either frozen or at room temperature.

The sequenced sample was PBMCs or T cells enriched from blood (not recorded which). The receptor comes from a man aged 18 to 29 who had recovered from COVID-19.

The nucleotides are TGTGCCAGTAGTATCGGTAGCGGGAGGGCCCGGGACGAGCAGTACTTC. Its protein is CASSIGSGRARDEQYF. The sequence is built from TRBV19 and TRBJ2-7; 11 nucleotides in the junction match TRBD2. CDR1 and CDR2, looked up from the germline V gene (reference sequence), are LNHDA and SQIVND. The CDR3 measures 16 amino acids from cysteine to phenylalanine. Only the CDR3 DNA stays, 48 bases, in frame from base 1. V and J are trimmed by 3 bases and 5 bases, and the gene matches miss 9 bases of the junction.